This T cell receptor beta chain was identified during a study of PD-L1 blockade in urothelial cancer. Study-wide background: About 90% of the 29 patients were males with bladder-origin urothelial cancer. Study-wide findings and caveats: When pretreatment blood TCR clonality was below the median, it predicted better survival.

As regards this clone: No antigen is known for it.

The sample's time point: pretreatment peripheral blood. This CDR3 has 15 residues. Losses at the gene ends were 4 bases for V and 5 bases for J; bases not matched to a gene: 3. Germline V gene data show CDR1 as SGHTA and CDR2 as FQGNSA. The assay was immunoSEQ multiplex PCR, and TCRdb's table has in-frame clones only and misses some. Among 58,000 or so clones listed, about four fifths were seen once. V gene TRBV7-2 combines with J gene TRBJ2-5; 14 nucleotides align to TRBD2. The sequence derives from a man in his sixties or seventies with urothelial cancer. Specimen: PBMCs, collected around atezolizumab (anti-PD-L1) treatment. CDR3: CASSSTSGRAETQYF. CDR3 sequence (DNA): TGTGCCAGCAGCTCGACTAGCGGGAGGGCCGAGACCCAGTACTTC.